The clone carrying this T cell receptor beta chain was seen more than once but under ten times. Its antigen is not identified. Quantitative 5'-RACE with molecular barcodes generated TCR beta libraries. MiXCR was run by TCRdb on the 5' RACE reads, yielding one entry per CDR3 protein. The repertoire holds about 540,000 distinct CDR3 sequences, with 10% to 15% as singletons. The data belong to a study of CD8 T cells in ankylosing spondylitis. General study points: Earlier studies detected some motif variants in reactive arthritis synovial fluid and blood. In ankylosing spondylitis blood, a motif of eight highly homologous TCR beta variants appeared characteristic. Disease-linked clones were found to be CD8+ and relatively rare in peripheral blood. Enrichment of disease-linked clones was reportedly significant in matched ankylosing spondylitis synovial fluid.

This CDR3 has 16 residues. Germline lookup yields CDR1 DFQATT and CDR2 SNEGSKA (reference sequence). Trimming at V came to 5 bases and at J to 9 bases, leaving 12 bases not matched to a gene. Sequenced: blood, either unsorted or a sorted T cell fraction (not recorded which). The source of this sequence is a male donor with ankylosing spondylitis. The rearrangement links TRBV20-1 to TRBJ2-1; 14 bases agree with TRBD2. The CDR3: CSAFRPGLAGDIEQFF. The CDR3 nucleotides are TGCAGTGCTTTTCGACCGGGACTAGCGGGAGACATTGAGCAGTTCTTC.